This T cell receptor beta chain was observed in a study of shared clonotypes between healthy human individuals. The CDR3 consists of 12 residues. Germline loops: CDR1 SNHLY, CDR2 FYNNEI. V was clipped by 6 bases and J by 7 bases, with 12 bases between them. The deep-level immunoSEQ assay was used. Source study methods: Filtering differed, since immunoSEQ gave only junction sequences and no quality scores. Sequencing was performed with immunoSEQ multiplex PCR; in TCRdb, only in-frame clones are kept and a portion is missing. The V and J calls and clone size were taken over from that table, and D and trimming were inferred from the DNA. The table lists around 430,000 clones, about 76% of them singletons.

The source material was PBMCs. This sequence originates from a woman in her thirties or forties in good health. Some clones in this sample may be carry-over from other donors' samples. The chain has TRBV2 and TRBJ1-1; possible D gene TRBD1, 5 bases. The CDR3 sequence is CASRGVENEAFF. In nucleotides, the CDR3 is TGTGCCAGCAGGGGGGTTGAGAATGAAGCTTTCTTT.